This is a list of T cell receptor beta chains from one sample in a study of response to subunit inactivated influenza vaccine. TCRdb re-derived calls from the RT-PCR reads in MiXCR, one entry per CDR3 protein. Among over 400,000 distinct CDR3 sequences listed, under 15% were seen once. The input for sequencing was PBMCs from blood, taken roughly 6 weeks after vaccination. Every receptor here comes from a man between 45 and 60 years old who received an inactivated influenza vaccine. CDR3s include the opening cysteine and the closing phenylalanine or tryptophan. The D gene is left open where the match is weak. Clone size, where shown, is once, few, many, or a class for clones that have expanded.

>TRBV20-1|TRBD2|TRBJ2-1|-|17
CCARDLLTSGSRNEQFF
TGCTGTGCTAGAGATCTTCTGACTAGCGGGAGTAGGAATGAGCAGTTCTTC
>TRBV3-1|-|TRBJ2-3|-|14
CASAAGSVTDTQYF
TGTGCCAGCGCGGCGGGTAGCGTCACAGATACGCAGTATTTT
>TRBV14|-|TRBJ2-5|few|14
CASSQGARSETQYF
TGTGCCAGCAGCCAAGGGGCCCGTAGTGAGACCCAGTACTTC
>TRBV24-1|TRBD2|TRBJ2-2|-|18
CATSDSLAGGPNTGELFF
TGTGCCACCAGTGATTCACTAGCGGGGGGCCCGAACACCGGGGAGCTGTTTTTT
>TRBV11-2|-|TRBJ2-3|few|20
CASSFRNYSRATTSTDTQYF
TGTGCCAGCAGCTTTCGCAACTATAGCCGGGCCACCACTAGCACAGATACGCAGTATTTT
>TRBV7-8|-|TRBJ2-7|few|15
CASRGPRLPFHEQYF
TGTGCCAGCAGGGGTCCAAGACTACCGTTCCACGAGCAGTACTTC
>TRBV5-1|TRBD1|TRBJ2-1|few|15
CASSSWTGSYNEQFF
TGCGCCAGCAGCTCTTGGACAGGTTCCTACAATGAGCAGTTCTTC
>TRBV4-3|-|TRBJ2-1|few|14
CASSQGLGYNEQFF
TGCGCCAGCAGCCAAGGGTTGGGCTACAATGAGCAGTTCTTC
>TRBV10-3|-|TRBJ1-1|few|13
CAAKGGVDTEAFF
TGTGCCGCTAAGGGGGGAGTGGACACTGAAGCTTTCTTT
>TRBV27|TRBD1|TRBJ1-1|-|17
CASSLSPWTGWNTEAFF
TGTGCCAGCAGTTTATCACCATGGACAGGCTGGAACACTGAAGCTTTCTTT
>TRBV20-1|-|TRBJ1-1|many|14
CSARSGTHQLEAFF
TGCAGTGCTCGCTCCGGGACTCATCAGTTAGAAGCTTTCTTT
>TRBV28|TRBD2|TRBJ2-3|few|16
CASSLPSGIYTDTQYF
TGTGCCAGCAGTTTACCTAGCGGGATTTACACAGATACGCAGTATTTT
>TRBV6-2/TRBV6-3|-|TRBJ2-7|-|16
CASSYSDPGSSYEQYF
TGTGCCAGCAGTTACTCGGATCCAGGGTCGAGCTACGAGCAGTACTTC
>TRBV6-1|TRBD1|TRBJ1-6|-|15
CASSEMGQGSSPLHF
TGTGCCAGCAGTGAAATGGGACAGGGAAGTTCACCCCTCCACTTT
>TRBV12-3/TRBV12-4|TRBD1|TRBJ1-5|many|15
CASSPGQGGSQPQHF
TGTGCCAGCAGCCCAGGACAGGGGGGGAGTCAGCCCCAGCATTTT
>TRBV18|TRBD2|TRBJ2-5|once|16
CASSPPLAGLQETQYF
TGTGCCAGCTCACCACCTCTAGCGGGCCTACAAGAGACCCAGTACTTC
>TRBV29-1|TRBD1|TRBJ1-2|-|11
CSGTGPGGYTF
TGCAGCGGGACAGGGCCGGGAGGCTACACCTTC